Below, 10 T cell receptor beta chains from the same sample are listed, as sequenced in a study of T cell responses to AZD1222 COVID-19 vaccine. The assay was immunoSEQ multiplex PCR, and TCRdb's table has in-frame clones only and misses some. The data show some 150,000 clones, with under 95% seen just once and 5% held by the top ten. Sequenced material: peripheral blood, taken on day 0 of AZD1222 vaccination. The receptors shown here come from an adult in good health.

V is TRBV28 and J is TRBJ2-1; TRBD2 matches 13 bases. The ends lost 3 bases at V and 4 bases at J; junction bases unmatched: 3. The CDR3 loop spans 16 amino acids. CDR1 is MDHEN and CDR2 is SYDVKM in the germline V gene. Here the CDR3 DNA reads TGTGCCAGCAGTTTCGGACTAGCGGGGGCTTACAATGAGCAGTTCTTC. Its protein is CASSFGLAGAYNEQFF.

The chain couples TRBV7-6 to TRBJ1-1, with 10 positions matching TRBD1. The germline gives CDR1 SGHVS, CDR2 FNYEAQ. The trim removed 7 bases at V and 1 base at J, leaving 9 bases unmatched. There are 16 residues in the CDR3. CDR3 nucleotides: TGTGCCAGCACCTCCGGGACAGGGGCTACGAACACTGAAGCTTTCTTT. Amino acid sequence: CASTSGTGATNTEAFF.

The chain links TRBV2 to TRBJ2-7; D call uncertain. V was pared by 7 bases and J by 0 bases, with 10 bases between. Germline CDR1 and CDR2: SNHLY and FYNNEI. There are 13 residues in the CDR3. The CDR3 DNA reads as TGTGCCAGCACGCAAATGAGCTCCTACGAGCAGTACTTC. Its protein is CASTQMSSYEQYF.

The chain has TRBV27 and TRBJ2-7; TRBD1 aligns across 9 bases. The CDR3 runs 14 residues. V shed 6 bases and J 1 base; nucleotides not matched to a gene: 4. In germline, CDR1 is MNHEY, CDR2 SMNVEV (reference sequence). CDR3 sequence reads: CASSSDRGSYEQYF. The CDR3 DNA reads TGTGCCAGCAGCTCGGACAGGGGATCCTACGAGCAGTACTTC.

The V gene is TRBV28, the J gene TRBJ2-1; D is undetermined. The germline V gene has CDR1 MDHEN and CDR2 SYDVKM. The CDR3 sequence is 13 residues long. Trimming pared 0 bases from V and 5 bases from J, leaving 5 bases between. CDR3 DNA: TGTGCCAGCAGTTTATGGTCCGACAATGAGCAGTTCTTC. This gives the protein CASSLWSDNEQFF. Drawing the rest from reference TRBV28 and TRBJ2-1, the complete variable domain is DVKVTQSSRYLVKRTGEKVFLECVQDMDHENMFWYRQDPGLGLRLIYFSYDVKMKEKGDIPEGYSVSREKKERFSLILESASTNQTSMYLCASSLWSDNEQFFGPGTRLTVL.

This clone showed up just once. V is TRBV5-1 and J is TRBJ1-4, with 10 bases lining up with TRBD1. This CDR3 spans 14 amino acids. V trimming: 2 bases; J trimming: 6 bases; junction bases outside the gene matches: 1. The V gene's germline CDR1 is SGHRS and CDR2 YFSETQ. In DNA form, the CDR3 reads TGCGCCAGCAGCTTTGGGACAGGGGATGAAAAACTGTTTTTT. It is translated as CASSFGTGDEKLFF.

The V call is TRBV5-1, the J call TRBJ1-4, with D possibly being TRBD1 (5 bases). Looked up from germline, CDR1 is SGHRS and CDR2 is YFSETQ. The CDR3 is 19 amino acids. V lost 0 bases to trimming and J lost 4 bases, with 22 bases between them. CDR3 amino acids: CASSLAPTGGKHGNEKLFF. The CDR3 nucleotides are TGCGCCAGCAGCTTGGCCCCGACGGGGGGTAAGCACGGTAATGAAAAACTGTTTTTT.

This clone was found a few times. The rearrangement uses TRBV18 and TRBJ2-6; D ambiguous. The germline V gene has CDR1 KGHSH and CDR2 LQKENI. The CDR3 covers 16 residues. The V gene lost 3 bases and the J gene lost 0 bases, with 9 bases spanning the gap. CDR3 protein: CASSPYRHSGANVLTF. For the CDR3, the DNA is TGTGCCAGCTCACCTTATCGCCACTCTGGGGCCAACGTCCTGACTTTC.

The J gene is TRBJ1-3, the V gene TRBV7-3, with D possibly matching TRBD1 (5 bases). The CDR3 loop spans 13 amino acids. V was pared by 4 bases and J by 4 bases, with 8 bases between. The germline V gene encodes CDR1 SGHTA and CDR2 FQGTGA. Here the CDR3 reads CASSSAGGNTIYF. The CDR3 DNA is TGTGCCAGCAGCTCAGCAGGGGGAAACACCATATATTTT. Together with reference TRBV7-3 and TRBJ1-3, the CDR3 gives the full variable domain: GAGVSQTPSNKVTEKGKYVELRCDPISGHTALYWYRQSLGQGPEFLIYFQGTGAADDSGLPNDRFFAVRPEGSVSTLKIQRTERGDSAVYLCASSSAGGNTIYFGEGSWLTVV.

The chain couples TRBV27 to TRBJ1-4; D may be TRBD1 (5 bases). V was clipped by 6 bases and J by 3 bases, with 14 bases between them. Germline V gene lookup returns CDR1 MNHEY and CDR2 SMNVEV (reference sequence). CDR3 length equals 15 residues. CDR3 in amino acids: CASRQGVTANEKLFF. In nucleotides, the CDR3 is TGTGCCAGCAGGCAGGGAGTAACGGCTAATGAAAAACTGTTTTTT.